A single sample gave rise to the 24 T cell receptor beta chains below, sequenced in a study of memory CD4+ T cells and cytomegalovirus serostatus. The method was immunoSEQ multiplex PCR; TCRdb's version includes in-frame clones alone and lacks a portion of them. In the table there are 48,000 or so clones, around 78% of which are singletons. Single viable CD3+CD4+CD8-CD45RO+ cells were sorted as the memory CD4+ T cells. The sample was memory CD4+ T cells from blood. The receptors were gathered from an adult in good health and CMV-seronegative.

This clone was picked up a small number of times. The rearrangement joins TRBV2 to TRBJ2-2, with D possibly being TRBD2 (5 bases). Trimming removed 4 bases at V and 1 base at J, with 10 bases between. The CDR3 is 15 amino acids. The germline V gene has CDR1 SNHLY and CDR2 FYNNEI. The CDR3 protein is CASSGIGRNTGELFF. CDR3 nucleotides: TGTGCCAGCAGTGGTATAGGGAGGAACACCGGGGAGCTGTTTTTT.

This rearrangement joins TRBV7-6 to TRBJ2-1; 12 nucleotides line up with TRBD2. Trimming cost V 5 bases and J 8 bases; bases outside gene matches: 10. The CDR3 covers 16 residues. CDR1 is SGHVS, CDR2 FNYEAQ, per germline. The CDR3 DNA reads as TGTGCCAGCAGCCTCCGACTAGCGGGAGTGAGCGATGAGCAGTTCTTC. Translating gives CASSLRLAGVSDEQFF.

V usage is TRBV29-1 and J usage is TRBJ1-1, with 7 bases that match TRBD1. This CDR3 comprises 13 residues. Germline assignment: CDR1 SQVTM and CDR2 ANQGSEA. V gave up 5 bases and J gave up 2 bases; unmatched junction bases: 5. The CDR3 here is CSVIRDRNTEAFF. The CDR3 DNA follows: TGCAGCGTTATCCGGGACAGAAACACTGAAGCTTTCTTT.

This clone was seen only once. J is TRBJ1-5 and V is TRBV27; 7 bases are shared with TRBD1. Germline V gene lookup returns CDR1 MNHEY and CDR2 SMNVEV (reference sequence). J was trimmed by 3 bases and V by 3 bases; bases with no gene match: 5. The CDR3 is made up of 15 amino acids. The CDR3 coding sequence is TGTGCCAGCAGTTTCACAGGGGCGTACAATCAGCCCCAGCATTTT. This encodes CASSFTGAYNQPQHF.

The J gene is TRBJ2-7, the V gene TRBV18; no reliable D call. Deletions cut 3 bases from V and 7 bases from J, with 7 bases between. Germline loops: CDR1 KGHSH, CDR2 LQKENI. The CDR3 length is 11 residues. The CDR3 loop reads CASSPAHEQYF. The CDR3 DNA reads as TGTGCCAGCTCACCGGCCCATGAGCAGTACTTC.

The V gene is TRBV5-8, the J gene TRBJ2-7, with D tentatively TRBD2 (5 bases). This CDR3 has 13 amino acids. CDR1 and CDR2 (germline): SGHTS, YDEGEE. V lost 4 bases and J lost 0, with 8 bases in between. CDR3 DNA sequence: TGTGCCAGCAGCCGGAGGAGCTCCTACGAGCAGTACTTC. It translates to CASSRRSSYEQYF.

The V and J genes are TRBV9 and TRBJ2-5; 8 nucleotides agree with TRBD1. J gave up 5 bases and V 2 bases, and 8 bases lay outside the gene matches. Germline V gives CDR1 SGDLS, CDR2 YYNGEE. The CDR3 totals 15 residues. This CDR3 is CASSVHRGSGETQYF. The CDR3 DNA reads TGTGCCAGCAGCGTCCACAGGGGGTCGGGGGAGACCCAGTACTTC.

This rearrangement joins TRBV2 to TRBJ2-1, with 7 nucleotides matching TRBD2. The CDR3 length is 14 residues. Germline assignment: CDR1 SNHLY and CDR2 FYNNEI. V lost 5 bases, J lost 8 bases, and 9 bases stayed unmatched. CDR3 DNA: TGTGCCAGCAGTACCCGCGGACTAGGTTATGAGCAGTTCTTC. Translation gives CASSTRGLGYEQFF.

This chain links TRBV5-3 with TRBJ1-4; the D is unclear. TRBV5-3 is given ORF status, its function remaining uncertain. V lost 2 bases, J lost 0 bases, and 5 bases lay in between. CDR3 length equals 14 residues. As DNA, the CDR3 is TGTGCCAGAAGCTTCGACTCAACTAATGAAAAACTGTTTTTT. This gives the protein CARSFDSTNEKLFF.

The chain is built from TRBV6-5 and TRBJ2-7, with D hard to call. CDR1 is MNHEY, CDR2 SVGAGI, per germline. The CDR3 extends over 15 amino acids. V lost 2 bases, J lost 0 bases, and 11 bases lay in between. The CDR3 nucleotides are TGTGCCAGCAGTTACGATTGGGGAACCTCCTACGAGCAGTACTTC. It is translated as CASSYDWGTSYEQYF.

V usage is TRBV5-4 and J usage is TRBJ2-7, with D maybe TRBD2 (6 bases). The CDR3 has 14 residues. Germline-derived CDR1 and CDR2 are SGHNT and YYREEE (reference sequence). The ends were cut back, 4 bases at V and 7 bases at J, with 18 bases in the middle. The CDR3 sequence is CASSPWGVPLEQYF. CDR3 bases: TGTGCCAGCAGCCCCTGGGGGGTCCCCCTTGAGCAGTACTTC.

This sequence joins TRBV11-3 and TRBJ2-7; the match to TRBD1 covers 7 bases. Germline CDR1 reads SGHNT; CDR2 reads YENEEA. The V and J ends lost 5 bases and 7 bases, in that order; junction bases with no gene match: 8. There are 13 residues in the CDR3. CDR3 nucleotides: TGTGCCAGCAGCCGACTAAGGGGGCAGGAGCAGTACTTC. Translating it yields CASSRLRGQEQYF.

V usage is TRBV2 and J usage is TRBJ1-1; TRBD1 matches at 12 bases. CDR1 SNHLY and CDR2 FYNNEI come from the germline V gene. With 7 bases clipped from V and 6 bases from J, the junction kept 9 bases outside the gene matches. The CDR3 is made up of 15 amino acids. Here the CDR3 reads CASKAAGTGGAEAFF. The CDR3 nucleotides are TGTGCCAGCAAAGCCGCCGGGACAGGGGGCGCTGAAGCTTTCTTT.

The J gene is TRBJ1-2, the V gene TRBV5-1; 10 bases map to TRBD1. V gave up 5 bases and J gave up 6 bases; unmatched junction bases: 7. Germline V gene data show CDR1 as SGHRS and CDR2 as YFSETQ. The length of the CDR3 is 14 residues. The CDR3 here is CASREGQGNNGYTF. Here the CDR3 DNA reads TGCGCCAGCAGAGAGGGACAGGGGAATAATGGCTACACCTTC.

This clone was seen more than once but under ten times. V usage is TRBV6-4 and J usage is TRBJ2-1; the match to TRBD2 covers 8 bases. CDR3 size: 14 residues. V lost 9 bases to trimming and J lost 2 bases; unmatched junction nucleotides: 6. The germline V gene has CDR1 MRHNA and CDR2 SNTAGT. The CDR3 is CARGDSGTYNEQFF. The CDR3 DNA sequence: TGTGCCAGAGGAGATAGCGGGACCTACAATGAGCAGTTCTTC.

The chain carries TRBV27 and TRBJ2-7, with 7 bases identical to TRBD1. CDR1 is MNHEY and CDR2 is SMNVEV in the germline V gene (reference sequence). V gave up 4 bases and J gave up 4 bases; unmatched junction bases: 10. The length of the CDR3 is 15 residues. The CDR3 loop is CASSSNGKQGYEQYF. CDR3 in DNA: TGTGCCAGCAGTTCCAATGGGAAACAGGGGTACGAGCAGTACTTC.

The chain employs TRBV18 and TRBJ2-3, with 11 positions matching TRBD2. Trimming at V came to 4 bases and at J to 2 bases, leaving 5 bases not matched to a gene. CDR1 is KGHSH and CDR2 is LQKENI in the germline V gene. The CDR3 runs to 16 residues. This CDR3 is CASSLYSGGATDTQYF. CDR3 DNA: TGTGCCAGCTCACTCTATAGCGGGGGGGCCACAGATACGCAGTATTTT.

V is TRBV2 and J is TRBJ2-5, with 10 nucleotides matching TRBD2. CDR3 length: 16 amino acids. Trimming took 2 bases from V and 9 from J; bases not matched to a gene: 12. Germline V gene data show CDR1 as SNHLY and CDR2 as FYNNEI. The CDR3 nucleotides read TGTGCCAGCAGTGAACTAGCGGGAGTTGGGGGTCGTCCCCAGTACTTC. It encodes CASSELAGVGGRPQYF. Together with reference TRBV2 and TRBJ2-5, the CDR3 gives the full variable domain: EPEVTQTPSHQVTQMGQEVILRCVPISNHLYFYWYRQILGQKVEFLVSFYNNEISEKSEIFDDQFSVERPDGSNFTLKIRSTKLEDSAMYFCASSELAGVGGRPQYFGPGTRLLVL.

The chain is built from TRBV2 and TRBJ2-5; 9 bases are shared with TRBD2. Germline V gene data show CDR1 as SNHLY and CDR2 as FYNNEI. The CDR3 contains 15 residues. V lost 4 bases to trimming and J lost 4 bases; unmatched junction nucleotides: 7. The CDR3 region has the DNA TGTGCCAGCAGTGTCTCGCGGGGGGGAGGAGAGACCCAGTACTTC. This sequence encodes CASSVSRGGGETQYF.

The V and J genes are TRBV5-6 and TRBJ2-1, with 13 bases matching TRBD2. Germline CDR1 is SGHDT and CDR2 is YYEEEE. The CDR3 covers 16 residues. V gave up 4 bases and J gave up 10 bases; unmatched junction bases: 11. CDR3 in amino acids: CASSLRLAGGPEEQFF. CDR3 in DNA: TGTGCCAGCAGCCTCAGACTAGCGGGGGGCCCTGAGGAGCAGTTCTTC.

The V gene is TRBV6-5, the J gene TRBJ2-7; D remains unclear. Trimming took off 5 bases at V and 0 bases at J, with 2 bases between the two ends. The CDR3 spans 11 residues. The germline V gene has CDR1 MNHEY and CDR2 SVGAGI. Here the CDR3 DNA reads TGTGCCAGCAGTGCCTCCTACGAGCAGTACTTC. Its protein product is CASSASYEQYF.

The chain recombines TRBV15 with TRBJ2-3; a possible D gene is TRBD1 (5 bases). The CDR3 is 16 amino acids. Trimming shortened V by 0 bases and J by 2 bases, and 12 bases separated the two germline ends. CDR1 is LNHNV and CDR2 is YYDKDF in the germline V gene (reference sequence). The CDR3 region has the DNA TGTGCCACCAGCAGAGATTTGGGGCTTCTCACAGATACGCAGTATTTT. It is translated as CATSRDLGLLTDTQYF.

The chain combines TRBV2 with TRBJ1-2, with 7 bases matching TRBD1. V dropped 3 bases and J dropped 8; count of bases not matched to a gene: 12. There are 15 residues in the CDR3. Germline V gives CDR1 SNHLY, CDR2 FYNNEI. The CDR3 DNA sequence: TGTGCCAGCAGTGAGAGAAGGGGGCGACCGACCGGCTACACCTTC. Encoded protein: CASSERRGRPTGYTF. The entire variable domain, with the rest obtained from reference TRBV2 and TRBJ1-2, is as follows: EPEVTQTPSHQVTQMGQEVILRCVPISNHLYFYWYRQILGQKVEFLVSFYNNEISEKSEIFDDQFSVERPDGSNFTLKIRSTKLEDSAMYFCASSERRGRPTGYTFGSGTRLTVV.

The chain links TRBV5-4 to TRBJ2-2, with D perhaps matching TRBD2 (7 bases). This CDR3 contains 16 residues. Trimming left V 5 bases short and J 6 bases short, with 20 bases between. The germline gives CDR1 SGHNT, CDR2 YYREEE (reference sequence). The CDR3 sequence is CASRPQTGGGAGELFF. The DNA of the CDR3 is TGTGCCAGCAGACCTCAGACGGGGGGCGGGGCCGGGGAGCTGTTTTTT.